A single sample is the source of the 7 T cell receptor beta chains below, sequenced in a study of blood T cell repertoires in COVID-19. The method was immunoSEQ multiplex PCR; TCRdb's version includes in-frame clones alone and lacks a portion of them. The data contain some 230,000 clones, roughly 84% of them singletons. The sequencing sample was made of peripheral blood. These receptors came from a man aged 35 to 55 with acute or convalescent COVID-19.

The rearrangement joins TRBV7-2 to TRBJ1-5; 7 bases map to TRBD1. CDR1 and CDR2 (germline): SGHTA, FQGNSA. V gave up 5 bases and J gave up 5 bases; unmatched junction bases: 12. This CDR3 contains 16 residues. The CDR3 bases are TGTGCCAGCAGCGCTCCGACAGGGCTCGGCCATCAGCCCCAGCATTTT. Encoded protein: CASSAPTGLGHQPQHF.

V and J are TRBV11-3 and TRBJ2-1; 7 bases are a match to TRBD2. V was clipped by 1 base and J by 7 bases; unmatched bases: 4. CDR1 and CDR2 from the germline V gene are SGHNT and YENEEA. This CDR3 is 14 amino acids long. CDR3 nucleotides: TGTGCCAGCAGCTTAGGCGGGACTACTAATGAGCAGTTCTTC. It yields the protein CASSLGGTTNEQFF.

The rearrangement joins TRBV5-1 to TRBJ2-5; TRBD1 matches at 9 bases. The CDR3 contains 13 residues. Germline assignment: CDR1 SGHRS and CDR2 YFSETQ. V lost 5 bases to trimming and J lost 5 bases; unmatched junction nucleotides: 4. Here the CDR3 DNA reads TGCGCCAGCAGTTGGGACAGGGCGGAGACCCAGTACTTC. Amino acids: CASSWDRAETQYF.

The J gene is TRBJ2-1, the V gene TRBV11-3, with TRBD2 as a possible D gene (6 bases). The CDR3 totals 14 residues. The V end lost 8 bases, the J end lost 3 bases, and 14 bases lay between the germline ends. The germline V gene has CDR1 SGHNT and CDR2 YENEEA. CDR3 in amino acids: CASGRGTYYNEQFF. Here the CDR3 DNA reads TGTGCCAGCGGCCGCGGGACTTACTACAATGAGCAGTTCTTC. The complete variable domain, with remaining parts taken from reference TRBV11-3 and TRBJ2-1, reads EAGVVQSPRYKIIEKKQPVAFWCNPISGHNTLYWYLQNLGQGPELLIRYENEEAVDDSQLPKDRFSAERLKGVDSTLKIQPAELGDSAVYLCASGRGTYYNEQFFGPGTRLTVL.

The CDR3 DNA follows: TGTGCCAGCAGCGACAGTCAATATGGCTACACCTTC. As protein: CASSDSQYGYTF. The genes are TRBV6-6 and TRBJ1-2; possible D gene TRBD1, 5 bases. V lost 6 bases and J lost 5, with 10 bases in between. Looked up from germline, CDR1 is MNHNY and CDR2 is SVGAGI (reference sequence). The CDR3 loop spans 12 amino acids.

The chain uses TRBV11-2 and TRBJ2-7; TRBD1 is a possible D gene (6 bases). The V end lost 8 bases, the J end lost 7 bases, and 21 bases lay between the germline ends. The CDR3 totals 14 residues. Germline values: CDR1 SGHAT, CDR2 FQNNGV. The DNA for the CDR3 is TGTGCCAGCGCTAAGACAGGCAGACTTGAAGAGCAGTACTTC. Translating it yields CASAKTGRLEEQYF.

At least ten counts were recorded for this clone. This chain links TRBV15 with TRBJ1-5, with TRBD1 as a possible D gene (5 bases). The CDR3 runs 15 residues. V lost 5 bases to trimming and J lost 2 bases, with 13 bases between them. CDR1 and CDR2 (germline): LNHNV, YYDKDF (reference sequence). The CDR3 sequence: CATSSQGEGNQPQHF. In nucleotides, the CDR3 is TGTGCCACCAGCTCCCAAGGGGAGGGCAATCAGCCCCAGCATTTT.